Each of the 25 T cell receptor beta chains below was sequenced from the same sample in a study of naive and memory T cell subsets. Two oligonucleotides, mixed equimolar, formed the beta constant-region primer covering TRBC1 and TRBC2. Ligated cDNA was amplified by four rounds of PCR with nested alpha and beta constant-region primers and SP2. One entry per CDR3 protein, called by TCRdb with MiXCR from the UMI-ligation and nested PCR reads. The profile shows 150,000 or so distinct CDR3 sequences, 22% of them singletons. Study-wide results and limits: Naive repertoires, especially CD8, held a few larger clonotypes, possibly memory cells re-expressing CD45RA.

No antigen has been assigned to these receptors. Material for sequencing was naive CD4+ T cells from blood. The receptor source for this set is a human donor in good health.

This clonotype appeared many times. The genes are TRBV29-1 and TRBJ2-7, with unresolved D. Trimming left V 5 bases short and J 4 bases short, with 9 bases between. This CDR3 spans 11 amino acids. CDR1 is SQVTM, CDR2 ANQGSEA, per germline. The CDR3 sequence: CSVSPGYEQYF. The DNA of the CDR3 is TGCAGCGTTTCTCCGGGTTACGAGCAGTACTTC.

The rearrangement links TRBV6-5 to TRBJ2-7, with 8 positions matching TRBD1. The CDR3 has 17 amino acids. After removal of 2 bases from V and 2 bases from J, the junction contained 11 bases not matched to a gene. CDR1 is MNHEY and CDR2 is SVGAGI in the germline V gene. The CDR3 sequence is CASSYTQTGAQAYEQYF. CDR3 coding DNA: TGTGCCAGCAGTTACACCCAGACAGGGGCCCAGGCCTACGAGCAGTACTTC.

This clonotype was seen a few times. The chain carries TRBV29-1 and TRBJ2-3; 12 bases match TRBD2. V lost 6 bases and J lost 1; bases outside the gene matches: 2. This CDR3 comprises 14 residues. Germline V gene sequence: CDR1 SQVTM, CDR2 ANQGSEA. CDR3 nucleotide sequence: TGCAGCGTGACTAGCGGGAGTCGCACAGATACGCAGTATTTT. Protein: CSVTSGSRTDTQYF.

The rearrangement uses TRBV5-1 and TRBJ2-3, with 8 bases identical to TRBD2. The CDR3 is 13 amino acids. With 4 bases clipped from V and 3 bases from J, the junction kept 1 base outside the gene matches. From germline, CDR1 is SGHRS and CDR2 YFSETQ. CDR3 bases: TGCGCCAGCAGCACGGGAGGGACAGATACGCAGTATTTT. It codes for CASSTGGTDTQYF.

The chain couples TRBV28 to TRBJ2-3; 13 nucleotides line up with TRBD2. With V trimmed by 6 bases and J by 2 bases, 5 bases remained unmatched. The germline CDR1 and CDR2 sequences are MDHEN and SYDVKM. The CDR3 runs 16 residues. CDR3: CASRKTSGRYTDTQYF. The CDR3 region has the DNA TGTGCCAGCAGAAAGACTAGCGGGAGGTACACAGATACGCAGTATTTT.

This clonotype was observed many times. The rearrangement joins TRBV10-3 to TRBJ2-3; TRBD2 aligns across 8 bases. The V gene's germline CDR1 is ENHRY and CDR2 SYGVKD. The CDR3 has 17 residues. V lost 3 bases to trimming and J lost 3 bases; unmatched junction nucleotides: 11. Here the CDR3 reads CAISDTAGLAGTDTQYF. CDR3 nucleotide sequence: TGTGCCATCAGTGATACGGCCGGACTAGCTGGGACAGATACGCAGTATTTT.

The gene calls are TRBV6-5 and TRBJ2-3, with 8 bases matching TRBD2. The V gene end was trimmed by 6 bases and the J gene end by 1 base; junction bases not matched to a gene: 3. CDR3 length equals 14 residues. Per germline, CDR1 MNHEY and CDR2 SVGAGI. CDR3 DNA: TGTGCCAGCAGCAAAGCGGGAGGCACAGATACGCAGTATTTT. Its translation is CASSKAGGTDTQYF.

The V and J genes are TRBV7-2 and TRBJ2-7; D possibly matches TRBD1 or TRBD2 (5 bases each). The germline V gene encodes CDR1 SGHTA and CDR2 FQGNSA. Trimming stripped 5 bases from V and 4 bases from J, with 12 bases between. CDR3 length equals 13 residues. Here the CDR3 reads CASSPGRKYEQYF. The DNA of the CDR3 is TGTGCCAGCAGCCCGGGACGGAAATACGAGCAGTACTTC.

The gene calls are TRBV11-2 and TRBJ2-2; D call uncertain. Germline assignment: CDR1 SGHAT and CDR2 FQNNGV. The CDR3 covers 14 residues. V dropped 8 bases and J dropped 0 bases, with 10 bases sitting between them. The CDR3 here is CASQGRTNTGELFF. In DNA, the CDR3 is TGTGCCAGCCAAGGACGTACGAACACCGGGGAGCTGTTTTTT.

There are a few counts of this clonotype. The chain recombines TRBV19 with TRBJ1-2, with 8 nucleotides matching TRBD1. Germline assignment: CDR1 LNHDA and CDR2 SQIVND (reference sequence). The V and J ends lost 7 bases and 2 bases, in that order; junction bases with no gene match: 3. The CDR3 is 13 amino acids. This CDR3 reads CASKGTGNYGYTF. CDR3 sequence (DNA): TGTGCCAGTAAGGGGACAGGAAACTATGGCTACACCTTC.

J is TRBJ2-1 and V is TRBV7-9; 8 bases line up with TRBD2. After removal of 2 bases from V and 0 bases from J, the junction contained 9 bases not matched to a gene. The CDR3 extends over 18 amino acids. Germline lookup yields CDR1 SEHNR and CDR2 FQNEAQ (reference sequence). In DNA, the CDR3 is TGTGCCAGCAGCTTAAGGGAGCGGACTAGCCCCTCCTACAATGAGCAGTTCTTC. This gives the protein CASSLRERTSPSYNEQFF.

This sequence joins TRBV28 and TRBJ1-1; 7 nucleotides match TRBD1. CDR3 length: 18 residues. V lost 2 bases, J lost 5 bases, and 17 bases stayed unmatched. Germline CDR1 reads MDHEN; CDR2 reads SYDVKM. CDR3 amino acids: CASSLRGQIIPGGTEAFF. The CDR3 DNA follows: TGTGCCAGCAGTTTACGGGGACAGATCATCCCGGGGGGGACTGAAGCTTTCTTT. Based on the CDR3 plus reference TRBV28 and TRBJ1-1, the full variable domain is DVKVTQSSRYLVKRTGEKVFLECVQDMDHENMFWYRQDPGLGLRLIYFSYDVKMKEKGDIPEGYSVSREKKERFSLILESASTNQTSMYLCASSLRGQIIPGGTEAFFGQGTRLTVV.

There are a few counts of this clonotype. The V and J genes are TRBV2 and TRBJ1-5; 7 positions match TRBD1. Germline V gives CDR1 SNHLY, CDR2 FYNNEI. Germline trimming cut 4 bases from V and 3 bases from J; bases unmatched to any gene: 3. The CDR3 has 14 residues. CDR3 coding DNA: TGTGCCAGCAGTGCAGACAGGGTCAATCAGCCCCAGCATTTT. Its protein product is CASSADRVNQPQHF.

This rearrangement joins TRBV6-2 or TRBV6-3 to TRBJ1-4; 7 bases map to TRBD1. This CDR3 is built from 11 residues. CDR1 and CDR2 from the germline V gene are MNHEY and SVGEGT. The V segment lost 5 bases and the J segment 11 bases; nucleotides outside the gene matches: 2. The CDR3 protein is CASSQGQKLFF. The CDR3 DNA reads as TGTGCCAGCAGTCAGGGACAGAAACTGTTTTTT.

The chain carries TRBV5-1 and TRBJ2-1; D perhaps matches TRBD1 (6 bases). Germline lookup yields CDR1 SGHRS and CDR2 YFSETQ. Deletions cut 1 base from V and 4 bases from J, with 15 bases between. This CDR3 has 16 residues. The CDR3 is CASSLTPRTDYNEQFF. CDR3 sequence (DNA): TGCGCCAGCAGCTTGACGCCAAGGACAGATTACAATGAGCAGTTCTTC.

J is TRBJ2-7 and V is TRBV27; 10 bases line up with TRBD1. With V trimmed by 8 bases and J by 1 base, 8 bases remained unmatched. The CDR3 runs 15 residues. Germline CDR1 MNHEY, CDR2 SMNVEV (reference sequence). CDR3 sequence (DNA): TGTGCCAGCCGCGGAGAGGACAGGGGGTCCTACGAGCAGTACTTC. It yields the protein CASRGEDRGSYEQYF.

This clonotype was seen more than once but under ten times. The chain combines TRBV6-1 with TRBJ1-6; D uncertain. Germline CDR1 MNHNS, CDR2 SASEGT. This CDR3 region has 17 residues. The V gene lost 1 base and the J gene lost 6 bases, with 16 bases spanning the gap. The CDR3 loop is CASSEGAGRRGNSPLHF. DNA of the CDR3: TGTGCCAGCAGTGAAGGGGCTGGCCGGCGGGGTAATTCACCCCTCCACTTT.

This clonotype appeared a few times. V and J are TRBV29-1 and TRBJ1-5; D perhaps matches TRBD1 (6 bases). CDR3 size: 13 residues. V was trimmed by 4 bases and J by 6 bases, leaving 13 bases between them. The V gene's germline CDR1 is SQVTM and CDR2 ANQGSEA. CDR3 residues: CSVGTGLSQPQHF. CDR3 DNA: TGCAGCGTTGGAACAGGGTTGAGTCAGCCCCAGCATTTT.

This clonotype has a count of ten or more. V usage is TRBV28 and J usage is TRBJ2-6, with TRBD1 identical over 10 bases. Germline V gives CDR1 MDHEN, CDR2 SYDVKM. This CDR3 comprises 17 residues. The V gene end was trimmed by 9 bases and the J gene end by 1 base; junction bases not matched to a gene: 9. This chain's CDR3 is CASRVWDRGSGANVLTF. The CDR3 DNA reads as TGTGCCAGTCGAGTTTGGGACAGGGGATCTGGGGCCAACGTCCTGACTTTC.

The chain combines TRBV5-1 with TRBJ2-7; 7 bases align to TRBD1. This CDR3 is built from 15 residues. V was clipped by 4 bases and J by 0 bases; unmatched bases: 7. Germline CDR1 reads SGHRS; CDR2 reads YFSETQ. CDR3 residues: CASSPGQRSSYEQYF. CDR3 nucleotides: TGCGCCAGCAGCCCGGGACAGAGAAGCTCCTACGAGCAGTACTTC.

This clonotype was counted ten times or more. The gene calls are TRBV29-1 and TRBJ2-7; D is ambiguous. V lost 6 bases to trimming and J lost 11 bases, with 14 bases between them. Germline values: CDR1 SQVTM, CDR2 ANQGSEA. This CDR3 is built from 10 residues. CDR3 in amino acids: CSVQDLPEYF. Written as DNA, the CDR3 is TGCAGCGTCCAGGACCTGCCGGAGTACTTC.

The V gene is TRBV10-3, the J gene TRBJ1-1; D uncertain. V dropped 4 bases and J dropped 1 base, with 10 bases sitting between them. Germline CDR1 and CDR2: ENHRY and SYGVKD. This CDR3 comprises 14 residues. CDR3 sequence reads: CAISVSRQNTEAFF. The CDR3 bases are TGTGCCATCAGTGTTTCCAGGCAGAACACTGAAGCTTTCTTT.

This clonotype was picked up many times. The chain uses TRBV5-1 and TRBJ2-7; TRBD1 aligns across 10 bases. Unmatched junction bases numbered 3, after V lost 5 bases and J lost 1 base. Germline lookup yields CDR1 SGHRS and CDR2 YFSETQ. The CDR3 is 14 residues long. The CDR3 here is CASRRQGASYEQYF. Written as DNA, the CDR3 is TGCGCCAGCAGGAGACAGGGGGCATCCTACGAGCAGTACTTC.

The J gene is TRBJ2-5, the V gene TRBV20-1; 9 bases fit TRBD2. Unmatched junction bases numbered 7, after V lost 0 bases and J lost 5 bases. CDR3 length: 15 amino acids. The germline V gene encodes CDR1 DFQATT and CDR2 SNEGSKA (reference sequence). This CDR3 is CSARDAASGIETQYF. The CDR3 nucleotides are TGCAGTGCTAGAGATGCGGCTAGCGGGATTGAGACCCAGTACTTC.

This clonotype was counted a few times. This rearrangement joins TRBV29-1 to TRBJ2-6; tentative D call: TRBD1 (5 bases). The CDR3 spans 17 residues. Germline CDR1 and CDR2: SQVTM and ANQGSEA. V lost 4 bases to trimming and J lost 3 bases, with 19 bases between them. In nucleotides, the CDR3 is TGCAGCGTTGGCTTAGGGGCCGGGTCCGTTGGGGCCAACGTCCTGACTTTC. It encodes CSVGLGAGSVGANVLTF.